This note documents a single T cell receptor (beta chain) sequence. As yet, its antigen is unknown. These data come from a study of shared clonotypes between healthy human individuals. Study-wide results and caveats: The represented genetic and exposure-history diversity was limited by the small number of donors.

The trim removed 3 bases at V and 6 bases at J, leaving 9 bases unmatched. CDR1 and CDR2 from the germline V gene are MGHRA and YSYEKL. This CDR3 spans 18 amino acids. Those who donated were healthy HIV-negative adults, with no recent acute infections or vaccinations reported. Caucasian adults living in Nashville, Tennessee, provided all samples. Each unsorted PBMC replicate got 300 ng genomic DNA, roughly 30,000 genomes. Here immunoSEQ multiplex PCR was the method, and the copy in TCRdb shows in-frame clones only, minus some. The sample lists about half a million clones; more than 70% were seen once.

The specimen sequenced was PBMCs. The chain joins TRBV4-1 to TRBJ2-1; TRBD2 aligns across 15 bases. The origin of this receptor is a woman between 40 and 55 years old in good health. Some clones in this sample may be carry-over from other donors' samples. The CDR3 sequence: CASSHPRTSGRAANEQFF. The CDR3 nucleotides read TGCGCCAGCAGCCATCCCCGGACTAGCGGGAGGGCCGCCAATGAGCAGTTCTTC.